This T cell receptor (beta chain) was found in a study of early T cells in non-severe SARS-CoV-2 infection. Study background: From unsorted whole blood, bulk RNA was sequenced, and the chains remained unpaired.

TCRdb itself ran the 5' RACE reads through MiXCR, one entry per CDR3 protein. The data show some 40,000 distinct CDR3 sequences, 4.5% to 5% seen once. Notes on this clonotype: This clone may be a read error of a much larger clone one base away.

The sequenced sample was whole blood. This receptor was identified in an adult who was a healthcare worker with PCR-confirmed SARS-CoV-2 infection or an uninfected control (not recorded which).

CDR3 loop: CASSLAAGSSNEQYF. The CDR3 nucleotides read TGTGCCAGCAGCTTAGCGGCGGGGAGCTCCAACGAGCAGTACTTC. This chain uses TRBV7-6 with TRBJ2-7; TRBD2 might be the D (6 bases). Germline V gene sequence: CDR1 SGHVS, CDR2 FNYEAQ. The CDR3 is made up of 15 amino acids. Using reference TRBV7-6 and TRBJ2-7 for the parts outside the CDR3, the full variable domain is GAGVSQSPRYKVTKRGQDVALRCDPISGHVSLYWYRQALGQGPEFLTYFNYEAQQDKSGLPNDRFSAERPEGSISTLTIQRTEQRDSAMYRCASSLAAGSSNEQYFGPGTRLTVT.